The rows below give T cell receptor beta chains drawn from one sample of a study of cytomegalovirus exposure and HLA in healthy donors. Data came from immunoSEQ multiplex PCR; TCRdb stores just in-frame clones and leaves some out. The sample shows tens of thousands of clones, roughly 95% of them seen only once. Material for sequencing was PBMCs. Receptors were obtained from a woman aged 18 to 35 in good health and CMV-seropositive. Both conserved end residues are part of each CDR3. The D gene is left open where the match is weak. For some rows the clone size is stated as once, few or many, or as a class when expanded; others skip it.

clone_size	d_call	v_call	j_call	cdr3_nt	cdr3_aa
-	TRBD2	TRBV5-6	TRBJ2-2	TGTGCCAGCAGCTCCCGGATCCGCGGGAGGGTAGACGGGGAGCTGTTTTTT	CASSSRIRGRVDGELFF
-	TRBD2	TRBV7-2	TRBJ2-7	TGTGCCAGCAGCTTAGATCCCCGGACTAGCGTCTACGAGCAGTACTTC	CASSLDPRTSVYEQYF
-	TRBD1	TRBV27	TRBJ1-2	TGTGCCAGCAGTTTCTCAGGGGGCTTCTATGGCTACACCTTC	CASSFSGGFYGYTF
-	TRBD1	TRBV7-9	TRBJ1-5	TGTGCCAGCAGCTTATGGTCAGGGACAGGCAATCAGCCCCAGCATTTT	CASSLWSGTGNQPQHF
-	TRBD2	TRBV6-1	TRBJ2-5	TGTGCCAGCAGTGAATCTGCCAGCGGGAGGGGTAAGACCCAGTACTTC	CASSESASGRGKTQYF
-	TRBD1	TRBV18	TRBJ2-2	TGTGCCAGCTCACCGCAGACAGGGTCCCCCGGGGAGCTGTTTTTT	CASSPQTGSPGELFF
-	TRBD1	TRBV7-2	TRBJ2-5	TGTGCCAGCAGCTGGGACAGGGGGCGCCAAGAGACCCAGTACTTC	CASSWDRGRQETQYF
-	-	TRBV28	TRBJ2-7	TGTGCCAGCAGTTTCCTAGCGACCTCCTACGAGCAGTACTTC	CASSFLATSYEQYF
-	-	TRBV5-5	TRBJ2-2	TGTGCCAGCAGCTTGGTTGGGGGGACCACCGGGGAGCTGTTTTTT	CASSLVGGTTGELFF
-	-	TRBV18	TRBJ2-7	TGTGCCAGCTCACCAAGTGTCGTTGACCCGGAGGGGCAGTACTTC	CASSPSVVDPEGQYF
-	-	TRBV2	TRBJ2-7	TGTGCCAGCAGACCTACAGGGTGGGAGCAGTACTTC	CASRPTGWEQYF
-	TRBD2	TRBV4-3	TRBJ2-3	TGCGCCAGCAGCCCCGCCCGGACTAGCGGGAGTGGCACAGATACGCAGTATTTT	CASSPARTSGSGTDTQYF
-	-	TRBV4-3	TRBJ2-3	TGCGCCAGCAGCCAAGGACAGTCTAGCACAGATACGCAGTATTTT	CASSQGQSSTDTQYF
-	-	TRBV2	TRBJ1-1	TGTGCCAGCAGCTTGGGACAGAACACTGAAGCTTTCTTT	CASSLGQNTEAFF
-	-	TRBV9	TRBJ1-4	TGTGCCAGCAGCGTAGAAGGCGGGGGCTTAGGGGAAAAACTGTTTTTT	CASSVEGGGLGEKLFF
once	-	TRBV4-1	TRBJ1-4	TGCGCCAGCAGCCAAGACGGCGGCTCAACTAATGAAAAACTGTTTTTT	CASSQDGGSTNEKLFF
-	TRBD2	TRBV5-1	TRBJ2-5	TGCGCCAGCAGGGACGGACTAGCGGGAAAAGAGACCCAGTACTTC	CASRDGLAGKETQYF
-	-	TRBV20-1	TRBJ2-5	TGCAGTGCGACTATAGAGACCCAGTACTTC	CSATIETQYF
-	TRBD2	TRBV5-1	TRBJ2-7	TGCGCCAGCAGCTTGGTCGTCGGGGAGGGGTACGAGCAGTACTTC	CASSLVVGEGYEQYF
-	-	TRBV19	TRBJ1-1	TGTGCCAGTACCGTAGGAGTGAACACTGAAGCTTTCTTT	CASTVGVNTEAFF
-	-	TRBV11-3	TRBJ2-3	TGTGCCAGCAAGTTGGCCGACTACTCCACAGATACGCAGTATTTT	CASKLADYSTDTQYF
-	-	TRBV29-1	TRBJ2-7	TGCAGCGTTGAACGTCCATCGGGACAATCCTACGAGCAGTACTTC	CSVERPSGQSYEQYF
once	TRBD2	TRBV5-4	TRBJ2-3	TGTGCCAGCAGCTCCGCAGCGGGGGCAGATACGCAGTATTTT	CASSSAAGADTQYF
-	-	TRBV7-2	TRBJ2-5	TGTGCCAGCAGCTTAGGTCTAGGCCAAGAGACCCAGTACTTC	CASSLGLGQETQYF
-	TRBD1	TRBV27	TRBJ1-5	TGTGCCAGCAGCCTAGAACCCCCCCGAACAGGGGGCAATCAGCCCCAGCATTTT	CASSLEPPRTGGNQPQHF
-	TRBD1	TRBV28	TRBJ1-3	TGTGCCAGCAGTTTGTCCAGGACAGGGGGTGGAAACACCATATATTTT	CASSLSRTGGGNTIYF
-	TRBD1	TRBV6-5	TRBJ1-4	TGTGCCAGCAGGATCAGGGGGCTAGATGAAAAACTGTTTTTT	CASRIRGLDEKLFF
-	-	TRBV7-3	TRBJ2-1	TGTGCCAGCAGCTTTGAGCTAGCGAGCGATGAGCAGTTCTTC	CASSFELASDEQFF
-	-	TRBV25-1	TRBJ2-7	TGTGCCAGCAGTGGGTATCTAGCGCCCTACGAGCAGTACTTC	CASSGYLAPYEQYF
-	TRBD2	TRBV5-1	TRBJ2-3	TGCGCCAGCAGCTCGGGACTAGTCACAGATACGCAGTATTTT	CASSSGLVTDTQYF
-	TRBD2	TRBV19	TRBJ2-1	TGTGCCAGTAGTCTTAAGCCTAGCGGGCCCCATGAGCAGTTCTTC	CASSLKPSGPHEQFF
-	-	TRBV27	TRBJ2-5	TGTGCCAGCAGTTCCTTGTACCAAGAGACCCAGTACTTC	CASSSLYQETQYF
-	TRBD2	TRBV7-2	TRBJ2-7	TGTGCCAGCAGCTTAGCTCCGGGACTAGCGGGAGGGCTTGTAAGCTCCTACGAGCAGTACTTC	CASSLAPGLAGGLVSSYEQYF
-	TRBD1	TRBV4-1	TRBJ1-1	TGCGCCAGCAGCCAGCCACAGGGGAAAAACACTGAAGCTTTCTTT	CASSQPQGKNTEAFF
-	-	TRBV4-2	TRBJ2-2	TGTGCCAGCAGCCAAGAGGGACTGAACACCGGGGAGCTGTTTTTT	CASSQEGLNTGELFF
-	TRBD2	TRBV5-4	TRBJ2-1	TGTGCCAGCAGTCAAAGCGGGACCCACTCCTACAATGAGCAGTTCTTC	CASSQSGTHSYNEQFF
-	TRBD1	TRBV30	TRBJ2-1	TGTGCCTGGAGCAACTTCAGGGGGCTCCCAGTTAGAAATGAGCAGTTCTTC	CAWSNFRGLPVRNEQFF
-	TRBD2	TRBV5-4	TRBJ2-7	TGTGCCAGCAGCACATTTCGAGGACTAGCGGGAGGGGACGAGCAGTACTTC	CASSTFRGLAGGDEQYF
-	-	TRBV7-9	TRBJ2-1	TGTGCCAGCAGCTTAAACCGGGGTAGCACGGATGAGCAGTTCTTC	CASSLNRGSTDEQFF
-	-	TRBV11-3	TRBJ2-7	TGTGCCAGCAGCTTAGCTGGTAGCCCCTACGAGCAGTACTTC	CASSLAGSPYEQYF
-	TRBD1	TRBV25-1	TRBJ2-5	TGTGCCAGCAGTGTTGCCCCCGGGACAGGGGGCGCCTGGGAGACCCAGTACTTC	CASSVAPGTGGAWETQYF
-	TRBD1	TRBV28	TRBJ2-2	TGTGCCAGCAATTTCCCAGGGGGCGATTTCGACACCGGGGAGCTGTTTTTT	CASNFPGGDFDTGELFF
-	TRBD2	TRBV7-2	TRBJ2-2	TGTGCCAGCAGCCCGGACTGGGGGGGTTCGAACACCGGGGAGCTGTTTTTT	CASSPDWGGSNTGELFF
-	TRBD2	TRBV27	TRBJ2-7	TGTGCCAGCAGTTTAATGGGGACTAAAGCAGCGGAGCAGTACTTC	CASSLMGTKAAEQYF
-	TRBD2	TRBV29-1	TRBJ2-2	TGCAGCGCCGGGACTAGCGGGGCCCGGGGCACCGGGGAGCTGTTTTTT	CSAGTSGARGTGELFF
-	-	TRBV5-4	TRBJ2-1	TGTGCCAGCAGCTCCCCGTACAATGAGCAGTTCTTC	CASSSPYNEQFF
once	-	TRBV4-3	TRBJ2-7	TGCGCCAGCAGCCAAGTGAGCTATGACTACGAGCAGTACTTC	CASSQVSYDYEQYF
-	TRBD2	TRBV28	TRBJ2-1	TGTGCCAGCAGTTTTACCTCCCTCAGAGCGGGAGGGACGGTCAATGAGCAGTTCTTC	CASSFTSLRAGGTVNEQFF
once	-	TRBV15	TRBJ2-7	TGTGCCACCAGCAGAGATAAGGGGCTGGCCTCCTACGAGCAGTACTTC	CATSRDKGLASYEQYF
-	-	TRBV4-3	TRBJ2-7	TGCGCCAGCAGCCAAGGCCTGGTTGAGGAGCAGTACTTC	CASSQGLVEEQYF
-	-	TRBV7-2	TRBJ2-7	TGTGCCAGCAACCTGGAGGGCGCCTACGAGCAGTACTTC	CASNLEGAYEQYF
-	TRBD2	TRBV30	TRBJ2-3	TGTGCCTGGAGTGGCGGGAGGGGGAATACGCAGTATTTT	CAWSGGRGNTQYF
-	TRBD1	TRBV10-3	TRBJ2-5	TGTGCCATCAGTGGGACAGGGGAGGGAGAGACCCAGTACTTC	CAISGTGEGETQYF
-	TRBD2	TRBV4-3	TRBJ2-3	TGCGCCAGCAGCCTGGGACTAGCGGGAGTGGCGGATACGCAGTATTTT	CASSLGLAGVADTQYF
-	TRBD2	TRBV27	TRBJ2-1	TGTGCCAGCAGTACCCGGAGCGGGAGGGCCGGGAATGAGCAGTTCTTC	CASSTRSGRAGNEQFF
once	-	TRBV7-2	TRBJ2-5	TGTGCCAGCAGCTTAGACCCGGCGGAAGCTTCGACTCCAGAGACCCAGTACTTC	CASSLDPAEASTPETQYF
-	TRBD2	TRBV9	TRBJ2-5	TGTGCCAGCAGCGCCCCGCTAGCGGGAGTAGAGACCCAGTACTTC	CASSAPLAGVETQYF